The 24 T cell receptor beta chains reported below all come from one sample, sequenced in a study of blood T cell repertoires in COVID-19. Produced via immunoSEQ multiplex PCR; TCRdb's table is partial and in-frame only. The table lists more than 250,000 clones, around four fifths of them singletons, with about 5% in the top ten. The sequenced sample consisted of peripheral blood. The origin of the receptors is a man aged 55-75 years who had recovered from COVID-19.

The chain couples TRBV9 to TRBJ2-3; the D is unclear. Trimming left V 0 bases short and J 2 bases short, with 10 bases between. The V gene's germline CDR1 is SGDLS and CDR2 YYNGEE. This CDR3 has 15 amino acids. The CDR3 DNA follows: TGTGCCAGCAGCGTAGGGGCTACCAACACAGATACGCAGTATTTT. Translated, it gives CASSVGATNTDTQYF.

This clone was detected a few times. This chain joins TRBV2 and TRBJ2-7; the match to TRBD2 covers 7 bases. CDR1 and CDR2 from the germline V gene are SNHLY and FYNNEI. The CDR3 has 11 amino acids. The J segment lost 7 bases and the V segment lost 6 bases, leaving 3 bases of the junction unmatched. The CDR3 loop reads CASRLAPEQYF. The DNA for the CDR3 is TGTGCCAGCAGACTAGCGCCGGAGCAGTACTTC. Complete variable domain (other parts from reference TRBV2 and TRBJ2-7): EPEVTQTPSHQVTQMGQEVILRCVPISNHLYFYWYRQILGQKVEFLVSFYNNEISEKSEIFDDQFSVERPDGSNFTLKIRSTKLEDSAMYFCASRLAPEQYFGPGTRLTVT.

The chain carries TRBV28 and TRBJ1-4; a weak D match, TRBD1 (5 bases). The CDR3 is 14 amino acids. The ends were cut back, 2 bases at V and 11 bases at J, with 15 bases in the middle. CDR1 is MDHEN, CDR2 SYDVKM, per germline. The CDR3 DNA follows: TGTGCCAGCAGTTTAGCGGGGGAGGGGAGCAAACTGTTTTTT. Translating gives CASSLAGEGSKLFF. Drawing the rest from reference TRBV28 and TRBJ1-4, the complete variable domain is DVKVTQSSRYLVKRTGEKVFLECVQDMDHENMFWYRQDPGLGLRLIYFSYDVKMKEKGDIPEGYSVSREKKERFSLILESASTNQTSMYLCASSLAGEGSKLFFGSGTQLSVL.

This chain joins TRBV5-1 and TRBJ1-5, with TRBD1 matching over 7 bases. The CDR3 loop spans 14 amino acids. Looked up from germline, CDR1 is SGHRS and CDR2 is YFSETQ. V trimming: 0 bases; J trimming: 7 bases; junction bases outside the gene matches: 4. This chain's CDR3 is CASSLVTGSQPQHF. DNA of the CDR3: TGCGCCAGCAGCTTGGTGACAGGGAGCCAGCCCCAGCATTTT.

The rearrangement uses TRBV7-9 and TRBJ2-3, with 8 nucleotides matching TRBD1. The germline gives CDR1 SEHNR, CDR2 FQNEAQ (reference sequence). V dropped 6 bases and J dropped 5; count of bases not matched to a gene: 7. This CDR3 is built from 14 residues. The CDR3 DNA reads TGTGCCAGCAGGACCAGGGGGCGAGGAGATACGCAGTATTTT. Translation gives CASRTRGRGDTQYF.

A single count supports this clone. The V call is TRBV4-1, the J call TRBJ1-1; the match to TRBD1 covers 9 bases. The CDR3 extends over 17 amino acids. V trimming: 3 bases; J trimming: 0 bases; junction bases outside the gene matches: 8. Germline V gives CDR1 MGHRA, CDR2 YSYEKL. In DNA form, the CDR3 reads TGCGCCAGCAGCCACATCTCACAGGGGGCTCTGAACACTGAAGCTTTCTTT. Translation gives CASSHISQGALNTEAFF.

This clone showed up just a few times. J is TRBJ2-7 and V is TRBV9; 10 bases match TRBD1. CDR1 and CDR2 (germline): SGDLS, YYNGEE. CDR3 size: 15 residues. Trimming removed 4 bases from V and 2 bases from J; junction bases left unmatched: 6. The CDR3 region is CASSKAGTGAYEQYF. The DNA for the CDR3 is TGTGCCAGCAGCAAAGCCGGGACAGGGGCCTACGAGCAGTACTTC.

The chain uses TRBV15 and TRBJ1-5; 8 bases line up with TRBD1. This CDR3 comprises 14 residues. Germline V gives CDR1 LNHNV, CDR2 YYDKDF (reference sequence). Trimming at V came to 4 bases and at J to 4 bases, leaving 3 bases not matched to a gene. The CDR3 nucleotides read TGTGCCACCAGCACTCGGACAGGGAATCAGCCCCAGCATTTT. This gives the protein CATSTRTGNQPQHF. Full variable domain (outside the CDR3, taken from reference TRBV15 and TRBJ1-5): DAMVIQNPRYQVTQFGKPVTLSCSQTLNHNVMYWYQQKSSQAPKLLFHYYDKDFNNEADTPDNFQSRRPNTSFCFLDIRSPGLGDTAMYLCATSTRTGNQPQHFGDGTRLSIL.

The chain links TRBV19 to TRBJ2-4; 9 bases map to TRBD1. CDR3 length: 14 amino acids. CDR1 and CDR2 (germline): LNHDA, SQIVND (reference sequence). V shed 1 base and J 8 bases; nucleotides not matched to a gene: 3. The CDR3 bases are TGTGCCAGTAGTATAGCGGACAGGGGTGACATTCAGTACTTC. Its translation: CASSIADRGDIQYF.

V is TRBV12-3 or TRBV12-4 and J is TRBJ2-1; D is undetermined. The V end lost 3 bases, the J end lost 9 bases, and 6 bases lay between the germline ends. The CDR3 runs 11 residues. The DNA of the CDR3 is TGTGCCAGCAGTTTTCGAGTTGAGCAGTTCTTC. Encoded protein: CASSFRVEQFF.

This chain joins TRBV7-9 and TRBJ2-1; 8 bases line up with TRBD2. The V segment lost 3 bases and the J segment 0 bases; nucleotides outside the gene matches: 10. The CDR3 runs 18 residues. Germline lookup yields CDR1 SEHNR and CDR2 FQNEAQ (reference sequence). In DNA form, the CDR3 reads TGTGCCAGCAGCTTGAGGGCGGGGGGCCTACGCTCCTACAATGAGCAGTTCTTC. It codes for CASSLRAGGLRSYNEQFF.

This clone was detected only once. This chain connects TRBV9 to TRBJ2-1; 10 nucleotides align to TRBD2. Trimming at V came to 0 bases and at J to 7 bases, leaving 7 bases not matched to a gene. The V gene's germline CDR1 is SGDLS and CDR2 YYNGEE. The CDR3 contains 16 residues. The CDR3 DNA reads TGTGCCAGCAGCGTAGTATCTAGCGGGAGTTTGAATGAGCAGTTCTTC. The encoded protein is CASSVVSSGSLNEQFF.

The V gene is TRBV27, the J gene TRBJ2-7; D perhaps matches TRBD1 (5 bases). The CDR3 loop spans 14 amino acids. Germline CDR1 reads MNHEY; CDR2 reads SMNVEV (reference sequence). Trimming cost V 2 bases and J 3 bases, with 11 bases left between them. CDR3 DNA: TGTGCCAGCAGTTTAAAGGGGCTGGACTACGAGCAGTACTTC. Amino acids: CASSLKGLDYEQYF.

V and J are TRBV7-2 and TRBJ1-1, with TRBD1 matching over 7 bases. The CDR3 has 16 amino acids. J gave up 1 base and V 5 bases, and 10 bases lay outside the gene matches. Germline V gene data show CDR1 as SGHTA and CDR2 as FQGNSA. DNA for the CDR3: TGTGCCAGCAGCCCCCCTGACAGGGTAAGGAACACTGAAGCTTTCTTT. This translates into CASSPPDRVRNTEAFF.

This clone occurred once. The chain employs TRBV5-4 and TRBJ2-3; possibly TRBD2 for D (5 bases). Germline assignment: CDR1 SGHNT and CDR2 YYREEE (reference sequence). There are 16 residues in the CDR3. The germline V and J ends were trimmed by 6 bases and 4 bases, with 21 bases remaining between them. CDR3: CASTFSGKLRADTQYF. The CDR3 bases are TGTGCCAGCACCTTTTCTGGCAAATTGAGGGCAGATACGCAGTATTTT.

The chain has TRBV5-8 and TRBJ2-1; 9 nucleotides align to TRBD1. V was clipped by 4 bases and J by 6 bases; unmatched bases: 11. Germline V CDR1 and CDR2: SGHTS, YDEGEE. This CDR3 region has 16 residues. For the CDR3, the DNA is TGTGCCAGCAGCCTCTGGGGACAGGGACGTCGCAATGAGCAGTTCTTC. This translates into CASSLWGQGRRNEQFF.

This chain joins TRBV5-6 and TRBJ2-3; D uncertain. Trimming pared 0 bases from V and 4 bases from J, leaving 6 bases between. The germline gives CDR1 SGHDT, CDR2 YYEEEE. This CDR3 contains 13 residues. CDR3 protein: CASSLASADTQYF. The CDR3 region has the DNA TGTGCCAGCAGCTTGGCCAGCGCAGATACGCAGTATTTT. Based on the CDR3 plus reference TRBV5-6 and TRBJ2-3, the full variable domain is DAGVTQSPTHLIKTRGQQVTLRCSPKSGHDTVSWYQQALGQGPQFIFQYYEEEERQRGNFPDRFSGHQFPNYSSELNVNALLLGDSALYLCASSLASADTQYFGPGTRLTVL.

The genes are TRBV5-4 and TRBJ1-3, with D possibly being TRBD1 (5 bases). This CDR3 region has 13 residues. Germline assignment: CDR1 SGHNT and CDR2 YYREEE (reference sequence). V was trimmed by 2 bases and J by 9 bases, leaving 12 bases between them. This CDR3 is CASSFTATGTIYF. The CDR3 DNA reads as TGTGCCAGCAGCTTTACAGCCACAGGCACCATATATTTT.

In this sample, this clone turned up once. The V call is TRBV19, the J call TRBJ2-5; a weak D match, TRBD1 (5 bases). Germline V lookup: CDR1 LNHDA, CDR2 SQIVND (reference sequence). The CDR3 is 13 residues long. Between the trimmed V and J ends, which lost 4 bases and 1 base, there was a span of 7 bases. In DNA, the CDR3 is TGTGCCAGTAGTAGGACATCCCAAGAGACCCAGTACTTC. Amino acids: CASSRTSQETQYF.

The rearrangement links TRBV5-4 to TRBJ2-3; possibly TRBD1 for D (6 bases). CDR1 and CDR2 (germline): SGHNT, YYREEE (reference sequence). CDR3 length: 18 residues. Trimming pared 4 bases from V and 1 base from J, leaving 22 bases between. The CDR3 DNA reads TGTGCCAGCAGCAAGGAGATTAACAGGGCCGGGGGCACAGATACGCAGTATTTT. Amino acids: CASSKEINRAGGTDTQYF.

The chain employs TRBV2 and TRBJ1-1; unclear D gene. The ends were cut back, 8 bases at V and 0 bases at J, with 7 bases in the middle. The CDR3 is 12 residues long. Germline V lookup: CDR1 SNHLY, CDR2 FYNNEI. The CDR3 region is CASARVNTEAFF. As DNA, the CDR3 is TGTGCCAGCGCAAGAGTGAACACTGAAGCTTTCTTT.

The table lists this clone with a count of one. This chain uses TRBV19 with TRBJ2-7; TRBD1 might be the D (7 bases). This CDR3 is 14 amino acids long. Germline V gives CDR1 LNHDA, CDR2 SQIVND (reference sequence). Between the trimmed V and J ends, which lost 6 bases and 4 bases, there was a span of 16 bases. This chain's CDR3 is CASSGGNRGYEQYF. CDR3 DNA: TGTGCCAGTAGCGGGGGCAACAGGGGTTACGAGCAGTACTTC.

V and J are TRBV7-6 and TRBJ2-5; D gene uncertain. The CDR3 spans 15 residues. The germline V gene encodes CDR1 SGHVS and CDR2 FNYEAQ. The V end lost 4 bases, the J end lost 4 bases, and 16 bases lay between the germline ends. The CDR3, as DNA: TGTGCCAGCAGCTCCGGCATTGACTTTGGAGAGACCCAGTACTTC. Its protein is CASSSGIDFGETQYF.

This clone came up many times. The CDR3 sequence: CASSPGLAGAGEQYF. The CDR3 DNA sequence: TGTGCCAGCAGCCCGGGACTAGCGGGAGCGGGGGAGCAGTACTTC. The chain is built from TRBV7-7 and TRBJ2-7; 14 positions agree with TRBD2. Germline CDR1 SSHAT, CDR2 FNYEAQ (reference sequence). This CDR3 has 15 residues. V trimming: 5 bases; J trimming: 7 bases; junction bases outside the gene matches: 7.